The rows below give T cell receptor beta chains drawn from one sample of a study of response to subunit inactivated influenza vaccine. TCRdb reprocessed the RT-PCR reads with MiXCR, giving one entry per CDR3 protein. The table has hundreds of thousands of distinct CDR3 sequences, 12% to 15% seen once. The source material was PBMCs from blood, sampled 14 to 15 days before vaccination. The receptors derive from a man in his fifties or sixties who received an inactivated influenza vaccine. The CDR3 runs from the conserved cysteine through the conserved F or W. The order of the fields is J gene, D gene, clone size, V gene, CDR3 protein, CDR3 DNA. The D gene is left open where the match is weak. The size entry is marked missing in some rows and otherwise reads once, few, many or a size class.

j_gene: TRBJ2-3
d_gene: TRBD2
abundance: .
v_gene: TRBV30
CDR3aa: CAWSAPIRLAGSDTQYF
CDR3nt: TGTGCCTGGAGTGCCCCGATCCGCCTAGCGGGGTCAGATACGCAGTATTTT

j_gene: TRBJ2-2
d_gene: .
abundance: few
v_gene: TRBV4-1
CDR3aa: CASSQDGGRGSGELFF
CDR3nt: TGCGCCAGCAGCCAAGACGGGGGGCGCGGTTCCGGGGAGCTGTTTTTT

j_gene: TRBJ1-5
d_gene: .
abundance: many
v_gene: TRBV3-1
CDR3aa: CASSQEPGSQPQHF
CDR3nt: TGTGCCAGCAGCCAAGAGCCCGGGTCCCAGCCCCAGCATTTT

j_gene: TRBJ2-7
d_gene: .
abundance: few
v_gene: TRBV5-5
CDR3aa: CASSPYGSREQYF
CDR3nt: TGTGCCAGCAGCCCGTACGGGTCTCGGGAGCAGTACTTC

j_gene: TRBJ1-4
d_gene: TRBD1
abundance: .
v_gene: TRBV4-2
CDR3aa: CASSRGQENEKLFF
CDR3nt: TGTGCCAGCAGCCGGGGACAGGAAAATGAAAAACTGTTTTTT

j_gene: TRBJ1-1
d_gene: .
abundance: .
v_gene: TRBV4-2
CDR3aa: CASSQDVAGHDTEAFF
CDR3nt: TGTGCCAGCAGCCAAGATGTTGCCGGGCATGACACTGAAGCTTTCTTT

j_gene: TRBJ1-2
d_gene: TRBD1
abundance: few
v_gene: TRBV4-1
CDR3aa: CASSQRDSPGFYGYTF
CDR3nt: TGCGCCAGCAGCCAAAGGGACAGTCCGGGTTTCTATGGCTACACCTTC

j_gene: TRBJ2-2
d_gene: .
abundance: many
v_gene: TRBV5-1
CDR3aa: CASSPDGLSGELFF
CDR3nt: TGCGCCAGCAGCCCCGACGGCCTGAGCGGGGAGCTGTTTTTT

j_gene: TRBJ2-7
d_gene: .
abundance: many
v_gene: TRBV12-3/TRBV12-4
CDR3aa: CASSQTGSSYEQYF
CDR3nt: TGTGCCAGCAGTCAAACCGGGAGCTCCTACGAGCAGTACTTC

j_gene: TRBJ1-3
d_gene: .
abundance: many
v_gene: TRBV12-3/TRBV12-4
CDR3aa: CASSLPIRRNTIYF
CDR3nt: TGTGCCAGCAGTTTACCGATTCGGAGAAACACCATATATTTT

j_gene: TRBJ2-3
d_gene: TRBD1
abundance: few
v_gene: TRBV29-1
CDR3aa: CSASGTGITDTQYF
CDR3nt: TGCAGCGCCTCCGGGACAGGTATAACAGATACGCAGTATTTT

j_gene: TRBJ2-1
d_gene: .
abundance: many
v_gene: TRBV4-3
CDR3aa: CASSLGVADLGNEQFF
CDR3nt: TGCGCCAGCAGCCTAGGAGTAGCGGACTTGGGGAATGAGCAGTTCTTC

j_gene: TRBJ1-5
d_gene: .
abundance: few
v_gene: TRBV6-2/TRBV6-3
CDR3aa: CASSYSYRNQPQHF
CDR3nt: TGTGCCAGCAGTTACTCTTACAGGAATCAGCCCCAGCATTTT